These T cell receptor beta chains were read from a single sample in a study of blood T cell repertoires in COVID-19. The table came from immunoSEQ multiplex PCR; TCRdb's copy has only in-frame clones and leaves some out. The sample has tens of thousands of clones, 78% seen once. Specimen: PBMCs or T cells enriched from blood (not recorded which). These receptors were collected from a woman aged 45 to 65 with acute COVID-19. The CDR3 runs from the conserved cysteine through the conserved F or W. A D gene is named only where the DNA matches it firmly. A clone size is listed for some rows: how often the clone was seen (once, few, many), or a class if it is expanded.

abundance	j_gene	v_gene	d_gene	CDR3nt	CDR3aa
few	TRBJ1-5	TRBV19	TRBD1	TGTGCCAGTATTCCTACAGGGGCCCGCAGGCAGCCCCAGCATTTT	CASIPTGARRQPQHF
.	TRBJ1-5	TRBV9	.	TGTGCCAGCAGCGGCGGGGCGGATCAGCCCCAGCATTTT	CASSGGADQPQHF
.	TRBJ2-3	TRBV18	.	TGTGCCAGCTCACCACCTGGGGCTTATTCCACAGATACGCAGTATTTT	CASSPPGAYSTDTQYF
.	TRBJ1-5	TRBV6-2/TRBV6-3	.	TGTGCCAGCAGTTCAGGATTATATCAGCCCCAGCATTTT	CASSSGLYQPQHF
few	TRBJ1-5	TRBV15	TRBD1	TGTGCCACCAGCAGGACAGGGTCTCAGCCCCAGCATTTT	CATSRTGSQPQHF
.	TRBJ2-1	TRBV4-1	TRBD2	TGCGCCAGCAGCCGAGGCCTTGGGGGGGAGTTCTACAATGAGCAGTTCTTC	CASSRGLGGEFYNEQFF
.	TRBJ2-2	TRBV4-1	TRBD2	TGCGCCAGCAGCGACCCGGGACTAGCGGGGTTTAGGCAGAACACCGGGGAGCTGTTTTTT	CASSDPGLAGFRQNTGELFF
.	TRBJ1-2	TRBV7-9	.	TGTGCCAGCAGCTTGGCAGGGTCCAACTATGGCTACACCTTC	CASSLAGSNYGYTF
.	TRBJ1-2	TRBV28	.	TGTGCCAGCACGGCGGGGTTGGGTGACTATGGCTACACCTTC	CASTAGLGDYGYTF
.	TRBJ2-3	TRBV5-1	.	TGCGCCAGCCTAAGGGACAATCCCGTCACAGATACGCAGTATTTT	CASLRDNPVTDTQYF
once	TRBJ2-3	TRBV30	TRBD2	TGTGCCTGGAATAGGGCCCCGGGGGGAGATACGCAGTATTTT	CAWNRAPGGDTQYF
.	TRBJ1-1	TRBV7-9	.	TGTGCCAGCAGCTTATCAATGCGGCAGGGGCACACTGAAGCTTTCTTT	CASSLSMRQGHTEAFF
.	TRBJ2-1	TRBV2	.	TGTGCCAGCAGCTCGGAGGGCACGTACAATGAGCAGTTCTTC	CASSSEGTYNEQFF
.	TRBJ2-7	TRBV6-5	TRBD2	TGTGCCAGCAGTTACCGAGCGGGGGGCATCTACGAGCAGTACTTC	CASSYRAGGIYEQYF
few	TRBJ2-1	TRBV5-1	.	TGCGCCAGCAGCTTGGTATTGGGGGCTTACGAGCAGTTCTTC	CASSLVLGAYEQFF
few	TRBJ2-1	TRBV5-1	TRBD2	TGCGCCAGCAGCGATCGGGGGGGCCGAGGCAATGAGCAGTTCTTC	CASSDRGGRGNEQFF
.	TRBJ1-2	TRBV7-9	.	TGTGCCAGCAGCTTAGGACAGGCTAACTATGGCTACACCTTC	CASSLGQANYGYTF
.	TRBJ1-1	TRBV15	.	TGTGCCACCAGCAGAGACTCCCTGGCGGCTGAAGCTTTCTTT	CATSRDSLAAEAFF
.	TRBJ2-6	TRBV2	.	TGTGCCAGCAGAGCGACAGCTGCTGGGGCCAACGTCCTGACTTTC	CASRATAAGANVLTF
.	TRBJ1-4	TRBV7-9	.	TGTGCCAGCAGCTCCCCGGGAACAACTAATGAAAAACTGTTTTTT	CASSSPGTTNEKLFF
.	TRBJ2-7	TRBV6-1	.	TGTGCCAGCAGTGAACAGGGGAGCTCCTACGAGCAGTACTTC	CASSEQGSSYEQYF
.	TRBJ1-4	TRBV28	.	TGTGCCAGCAGTTTCTCTGCGGACATTATAGGAAAACTGTTTTTT	CASSFSADIIGKLFF
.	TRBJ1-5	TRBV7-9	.	TGTGCCAGCAGCTCCGACGGACTGTCTAGCAATCAGCCCCAGCATTTT	CASSSDGLSSNQPQHF
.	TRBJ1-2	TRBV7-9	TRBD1	TGTGCCAGCAGCCGCCGGCGGGACAGGGAAAACTATGGCTACACCTTC	CASSRRRDRENYGYTF
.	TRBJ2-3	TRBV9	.	TGTGCCAGCAGCGAACGGTTCCTTGATACGCAGTATTTT	CASSERFLDTQYF
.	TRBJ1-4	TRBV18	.	TGTGCCAGCTCACCAGAGCATGAAAAACTGTTTTTT	CASSPEHEKLFF
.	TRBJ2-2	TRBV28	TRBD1	TGTGCCAGCAGTTTGTTACAGGGGCTAACCGGGGAGCTGTTTTTT	CASSLLQGLTGELFF
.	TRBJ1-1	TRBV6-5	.	TGTGCCAGCACCCTCCCAGGGGCGCATACTGAAGCTTTCTTT	CASTLPGAHTEAFF
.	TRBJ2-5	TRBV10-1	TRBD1	TGCGCCAGCTCCGACGGACAGGGGGCTTCCCAGTACTTC	CASSDGQGASQYF
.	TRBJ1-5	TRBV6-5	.	TGTGCCAGCAGTTACGGACGAGGGAATCAGCCCCAGCATTTT	CASSYGRGNQPQHF
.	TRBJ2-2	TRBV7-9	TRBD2	TGTGCCAGCAGCTCACTAGCGGGGGGGCCCGGGGAGCTGTTTTTT	CASSSLAGGPGELFF
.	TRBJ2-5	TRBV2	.	TGTGCCAGCAGCGGGATTTACACCCAACAAGAGACCCAGTACTTC	CASSGIYTQQETQYF
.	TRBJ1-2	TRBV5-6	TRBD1	TGTGCCAGCAGCTTTGGAGCAGGGGGCTGTGGTGGCTACACCTTC	CASSFGAGGCGGYTF
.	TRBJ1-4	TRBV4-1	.	TGCGCCAGCAGCCAAGATCTGGGGCGAGGACTGTTTTTT	CASSQDLGRGLFF
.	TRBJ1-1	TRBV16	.	TGTGCCAGCAGCCAACGGGGCGCGGGGACTGAAGCTTTCTTT	CASSQRGAGTEAFF
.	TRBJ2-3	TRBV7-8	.	.	CASSTSAAGGTDTQYF
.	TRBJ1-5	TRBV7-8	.	TGTGCCAGCAGCTTGTCCTCTAATCAGCCCCAGCATTTT	CASSLSSNQPQHF
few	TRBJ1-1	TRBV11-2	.	TGTGCCAGCAGCGGGGGGAGGGCGGACACTGAAGCTTTCTTT	CASSGGRADTEAFF
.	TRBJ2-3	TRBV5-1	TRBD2	TGCGCCAGCAGCTCGAGTGGGACTACCATAAACACAGATACGCAGTATTTT	CASSSSGTTINTDTQYF
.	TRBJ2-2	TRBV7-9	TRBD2	TGTGCCAGCAGCTTAGCGAGTCCCCTAGCGGGGAGGGACACCGGGGAGCTGTTTTTT	CASSLASPLAGRDTGELFF
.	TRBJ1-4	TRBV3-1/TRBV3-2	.	TGTGCCAGCAGCCGGAGCGCCACAACTAATGAAAAACTGTTTTTT	CASSRSATTNEKLFF
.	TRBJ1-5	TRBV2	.	TGTGCCAGCAGTGAAGATTTTTGGGGGGGGCTACAGCAGCCCCAGCATTTT	CASSEDFWGGLQQPQHF
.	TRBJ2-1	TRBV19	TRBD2	TGTGCCAGTAGTACACAGCGGGGGGTTGACAATGAGCAGTTCTTC	CASSTQRGVDNEQFF
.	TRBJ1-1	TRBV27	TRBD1	TGTGCCAGCAGTGCGACAGGGTTATACACTGAAGCTTTCTTT	CASSATGLYTEAFF
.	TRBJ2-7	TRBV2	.	TGTGCCAGCAGTCCTATTTCTGGCGACAGCAGCTCCTACGAGCAGTACTTC	CASSPISGDSSSYEQYF
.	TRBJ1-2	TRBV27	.	TGTGCCAGCAGTTTAACGCGGAACTATGGCTACACCTTC	CASSLTRNYGYTF
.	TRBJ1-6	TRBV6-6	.	TGTGCCAGCGGGGAGGGATCTATTTCACCCCTCCACTTT	CASGEGSISPLHF
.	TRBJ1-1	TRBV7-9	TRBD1	TGTGCCAGCAGCTTAACGGGGACAGGGGACGTAGCTTTCTTT	CASSLTGTGDVAFF
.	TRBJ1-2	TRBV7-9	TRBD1	TGTGCCAGCAGCTTCCCGGGACAGAGTCTTTATGGCTACACCTTC	CASSFPGQSLYGYTF
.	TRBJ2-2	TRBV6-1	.	TGTGCCAGCAGTGCGAGCTACACCGGGGAGCTGTTTTTT	CASSASYTGELFF
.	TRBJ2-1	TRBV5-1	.	TGCGCCAGCACCTTAGCCGATGAGCAGTTCTTC	CASTLADEQFF
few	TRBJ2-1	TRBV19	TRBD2	TGTGCTACCCTCGGGACTAGCGGGGGAGGGTACAATGAGCAGTTCTTC	CATLGTSGGGYNEQFF
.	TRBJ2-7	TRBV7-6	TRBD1	TGTGCCAGCAGCCGGACAGGGTTAGGCGAGCAGTACTTC	CASSRTGLGEQYF
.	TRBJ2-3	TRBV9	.	TGTGCCAGCAGCGTAGATGCAGGGGCTGGCACAGATACGCAGTATTTT	CASSVDAGAGTDTQYF
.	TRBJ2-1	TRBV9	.	TGTGCCAGCAGCGCAACCTCCAGGAGGGTGTCTCTAGTCTACAATGAGCAGTTCTTC	CASSATSRRVSLVYNEQFF